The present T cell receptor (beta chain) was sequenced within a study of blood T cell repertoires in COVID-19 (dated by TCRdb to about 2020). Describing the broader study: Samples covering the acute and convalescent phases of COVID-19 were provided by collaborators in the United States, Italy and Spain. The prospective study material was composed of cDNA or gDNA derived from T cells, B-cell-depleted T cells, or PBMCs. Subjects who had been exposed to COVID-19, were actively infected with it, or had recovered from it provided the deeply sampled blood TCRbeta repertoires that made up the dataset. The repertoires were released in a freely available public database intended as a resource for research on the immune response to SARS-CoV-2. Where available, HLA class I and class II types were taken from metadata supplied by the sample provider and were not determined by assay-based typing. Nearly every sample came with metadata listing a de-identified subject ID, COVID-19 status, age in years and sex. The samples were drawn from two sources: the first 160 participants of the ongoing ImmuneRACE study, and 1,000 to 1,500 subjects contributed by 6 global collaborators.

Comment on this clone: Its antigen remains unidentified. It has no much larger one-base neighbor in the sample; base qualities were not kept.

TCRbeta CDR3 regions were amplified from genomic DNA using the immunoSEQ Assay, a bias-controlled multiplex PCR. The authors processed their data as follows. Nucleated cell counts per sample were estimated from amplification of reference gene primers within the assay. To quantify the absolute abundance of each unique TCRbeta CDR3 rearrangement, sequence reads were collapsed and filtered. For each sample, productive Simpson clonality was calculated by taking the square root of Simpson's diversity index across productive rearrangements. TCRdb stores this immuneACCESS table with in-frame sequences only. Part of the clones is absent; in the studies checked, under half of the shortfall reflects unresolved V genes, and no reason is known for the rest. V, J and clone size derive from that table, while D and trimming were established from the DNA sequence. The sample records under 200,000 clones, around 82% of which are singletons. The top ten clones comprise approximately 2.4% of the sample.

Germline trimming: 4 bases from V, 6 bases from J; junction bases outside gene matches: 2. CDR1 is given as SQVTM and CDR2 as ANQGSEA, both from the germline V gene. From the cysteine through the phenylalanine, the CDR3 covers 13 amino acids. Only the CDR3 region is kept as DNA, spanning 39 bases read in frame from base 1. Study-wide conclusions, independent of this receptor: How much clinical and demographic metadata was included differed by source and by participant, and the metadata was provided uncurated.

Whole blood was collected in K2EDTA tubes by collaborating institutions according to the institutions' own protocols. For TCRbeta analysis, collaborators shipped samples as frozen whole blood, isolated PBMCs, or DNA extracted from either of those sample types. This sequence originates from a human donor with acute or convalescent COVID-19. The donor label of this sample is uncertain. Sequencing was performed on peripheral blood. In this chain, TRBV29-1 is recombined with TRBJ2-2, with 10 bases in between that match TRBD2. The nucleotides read TGCAGCGTTGTGCTAGCGGGAGCCGGGGAGCTGTTTTTT. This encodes CSVVLAGAGELFF.